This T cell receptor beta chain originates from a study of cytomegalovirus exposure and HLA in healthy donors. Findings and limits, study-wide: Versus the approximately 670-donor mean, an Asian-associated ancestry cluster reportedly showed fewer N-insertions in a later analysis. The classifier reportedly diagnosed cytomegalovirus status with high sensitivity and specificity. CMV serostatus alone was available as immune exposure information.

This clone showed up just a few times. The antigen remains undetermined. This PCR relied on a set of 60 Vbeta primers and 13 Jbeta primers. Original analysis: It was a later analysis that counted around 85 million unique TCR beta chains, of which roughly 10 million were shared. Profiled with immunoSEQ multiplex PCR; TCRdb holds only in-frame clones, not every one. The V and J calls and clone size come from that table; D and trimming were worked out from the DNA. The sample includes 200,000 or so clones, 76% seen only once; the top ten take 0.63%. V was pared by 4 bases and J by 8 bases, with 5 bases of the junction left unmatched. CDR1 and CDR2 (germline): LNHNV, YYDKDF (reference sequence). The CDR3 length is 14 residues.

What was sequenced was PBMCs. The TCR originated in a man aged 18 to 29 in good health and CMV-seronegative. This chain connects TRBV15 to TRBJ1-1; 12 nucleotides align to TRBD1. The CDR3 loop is CATSMGQGAREAFF. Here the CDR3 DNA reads TGTGCCACCAGCATGGGACAGGGGGCGAGAGAAGCTTTCTTT.